The rows below give T cell receptor beta chains drawn from one sample of a study of regulatory T cells in long-lasting Graves disease. TCRdb called the multiplex PCR reads again in MiXCR, with one record for every CDR3 protein. The sample holds 700,000 or so distinct CDR3 sequences; 30% are singletons and the top ten take about 40%. Sequencing used peripheral blood mononuclear cells (PBMCs), obtained when the disease was refractory, from a patient treated with antithyroid drugs. Receptor source: a female donor with Graves disease. CDR3s include the opening cysteine and the closing phenylalanine or tryptophan. Each record gives: V gene, J gene, clone size, D gene, CDR3 protein, CDR3 DNA. The D gene is left open where the match is weak. Some rows have no size entry. The others give once, few or many, or a class for an expanded clone.

TRBV6-1	TRBJ1-2	many	-	CASGQRQTRLGYTF	TGTGCCAGCGGACAAAGACAGACGAGGTTGGGCTACACCTTC
TRBV28	TRBJ1-1	few	-	CASSSGVVGAFF	TGTGCCAGCAGCTCAGGGGTCGTAGGGGCTTTCTTT
TRBV6-1	TRBJ1-3	few	-	CASSAFGATSGNTIYF	TGTGCCAGCAGTGCGTTCGGGGCCACCTCTGGAAACACCATATATTTT
TRBV30	TRBJ2-2	-	-	CAWSQGLGTGELFF	TGTGCCTGGAGTCAGGGGCTAGGCACCGGGGAGCTGTTTTTT
TRBV5-1	TRBJ2-7	few	-	CASSWSGGKTYEQYF	TGCGCCAGCAGCTGGAGTGGGGGCAAGACCTACGAGCAGTACTTC
TRBV5-1	TRBJ2-7	-	TRBD1	CASSFLGTGDTYEQYF	TGCGCCAGCAGCTTCCTCGGGACAGGGGATACCTACGAGCAGTACTTC
TRBV27	TRBJ2-7	many	-	CASSRRTAFEQYF	TGTGCCAGCAGTCGCCGGACTGCTTTTGAGCAGTACTTC
TRBV6-1	TRBJ1-4	-	-	CASSEASAGRGEKLFF	TGTGCCAGCAGTGAAGCGTCTGCGGGGCGCGGTGAAAAACTGTTTTTT
TRBV7-9	TRBJ2-2	-	-	CASSSLAVANTGELFF	TGTGCCAGCAGCTCCTTAGCGGTTGCGAACACCGGGGAGCTGTTTTTT
TRBV20-1	TRBJ2-1	once	TRBD2	CSATGLAGTYNEQFF	TGCAGTGCTACAGGACTAGCGGGAACCTACAATGAGCAGTTCTTC
TRBV7-6	TRBJ2-7	-	-	CASSNTDYEQYF	TGTGCCAGCAGCAACACGGATTACGAGCAGTACTTC
TRBV30	TRBJ1-4	-	-	CALSDGTNEKLFF	TGTGCCTTATCGGACGGAACTAATGAAAAACTGTTTTTT
TRBV9	TRBJ1-1	many	TRBD1	CASSVGARTGTNTEAFF	TGTGCCAGCAGCGTAGGTGCTCGGACAGGGACGAACACTGAAGCTTTCTTT
TRBV18	TRBJ1-5	once	-	CASSPGHINQPQHF	TGTGCCAGCTCACCGGGACACATCAATCAGCCCCAGCATTTT
TRBV9	TRBJ2-5	-	TRBD2	CASSVVTSGRETQYF	TGTGCCAGCAGCGTAGTGACTAGCGGGAGAGAGACCCAGTACTTC
TRBV4-2	TRBJ2-5	-	-	CASSQDQGRETQYF	TGTGCCAGCAGCCAAGATCAGGGAAGAGAGACCCAGTACTTC
TRBV2	TRBJ2-7	-	-	CATLGSRSDEQYF	TGTGCCACCCTGGGGTCCCGGTCGGACGAGCAGTACTTC
TRBV5-1	TRBJ2-5	-	TRBD1	CASSLDGTDQETQYF	TGCGCCAGCAGCTTGGATGGGACAGACCAAGAGACCCAGTACTTC
TRBV7-2	TRBJ1-2	-	TRBD1	CASSSPSSRGQGDGYTF	TGTGCCAGCAGCTCGCCCAGCTCCCGAGGACAGGGGGATGGCTACACCTTC
TRBV3-1	TRBJ1-6	-	-	CASRGSSYNSPLHF	TGTGCCAGCAGGGGCAGCTCCTATAATTCACCCCTCCACTTT
TRBV7-9	TRBJ2-2	-	TRBD1	CASSPWTGGIGELFF	TGTGCCAGCAGCCCCTGGACAGGGGGCATCGGGGAGCTGTTTTTT
TRBV12-3/TRBV12-4	TRBJ2-7	many	-	CASSQPDRTINEQYF	TGTGCCAGCAGCCAACCGGACCGAACCATAAACGAGCAGTACTTC
TRBV7-9	TRBJ1-2	few	-	CASSPQFRGGYTF	TGTGCCAGCAGCCCCCAATTCCGGGGTGGCTACACCTTC
TRBV6-1	TRBJ2-1	once	TRBD1	CASTPGGRDNEQFF	TGTGCCAGCACCCCAGGGGGCCGGGACAATGAGCAGTTCTTC
TRBV24-1	TRBJ2-2	few	-	CATSDWRGKVGELFF	TGTGCCACCAGTGATTGGAGGGGGAAGGTCGGGGAGCTGTTTTTT
TRBV28	TRBJ2-3	few	TRBD2	CASSPPESGKGKQYF	TGTGCCAGCAGCCCCCCGGAGAGCGGGAAAGGGAAGCAGTATTTT
TRBV4-1	TRBJ2-7	-	TRBD2	CASSQELAGPFGEQYF	TGCGCCAGCAGCCAAGAACTAGCGGGACCCTTTGGCGAGCAGTACTTC
TRBV12-3/TRBV12-4	TRBJ1-5	many	TRBD1	CASTGQGGNQPQHF	TGTGCCAGCACCGGACAGGGAGGCAATCAGCCCCAGCATTTT
TRBV4-1	TRBJ1-2	-	TRBD1	CASSQMATGGFGYTF	TGCGCCAGCAGCCAGATGGCGACAGGGGGTTTTGGCTACACCTTC
TRBV19	TRBJ2-7	once	-	CASSKPRRGLGYEQYF	TGTGCCAGTAGTAAGCCCCGGAGGGGGTTAGGCTACGAGCAGTACTTC
TRBV5-1	TRBJ2-5	-	-	CASSYSAGKETQYF	TGCGCCAGCAGCTACTCTGCGGGGAAAGAGACCCAGTACTTC
TRBV24-1	TRBJ2-5	-	TRBD2	CATSDSTSGSSETQYF	TGTGCCACCAGTGATAGTACTAGCGGGAGCTCGGAGACCCAGTACTTC
TRBV5-1	TRBJ2-7	-	-	CASSLVGLASSYEQYF	TGCGCCAGCAGCTTGGTGGGGTTGGCTAGTTCCTACGAGCAGTACTTC
TRBV7-2	TRBJ2-1	few	TRBD2	CASSGRGLAGYNEQFF	TGTGCCAGCAGCGGAAGGGGACTAGCGGGCTACAATGAGCAGTTCTTC
TRBV12-5	TRBJ2-7	few	TRBD2	CASGLLAGGLYEQYF	TGTGCTAGTGGTTTGCTAGCGGGAGGCCTCTACGAGCAGTACTTC
TRBV6-1	TRBJ1-1	-	TRBD1	CASSNTGVTEAFF	TGTGCCAGCAGTAACACAGGGGTCACTGAAGCTTTCTTT
TRBV9	TRBJ1-4	-	-	CASSVGGNEKLFF	TGTGCCAGCAGCGTCGGCGGTAATGAAAAACTGTTTTTT
TRBV6-5	TRBJ1-2	few	-	CASSYFGVGYGYTF	TGTGCCAGCAGTTACTTCGGGGTCGGCTATGGCTACACCTTC
TRBV18	TRBJ2-5	few	TRBD1	CASSPKTGGFGVETQYF	TGTGCCAGCTCACCAAAAACAGGGGGCTTTGGCGTGGAGACCCAGTACTTC
TRBV6-1	TRBJ1-2	few	-	CATSLTANYGYTF	TGTGCCACGTCCCTAACCGCTAACTATGGCTACACCTTC
TRBV15	TRBJ2-5	-	-	CATSRGDQAVRETQYF	TGTGCCACCAGCAGGGGGGACCAGGCTGTCCGAGAGACCCAGTACTTC
TRBV12-3/TRBV12-4	TRBJ2-6	-	-	CASSNLHFRAPGANVLTF	TGTGCCAGCAGTAACCTCCACTTCAGGGCCCCCGGGGCCAACGTCCTGACTTTC
TRBV6-2/TRBV6-3	TRBJ1-4	-	TRBD1	CASKGAGPNEKLFF	TGTGCCAGCAAGGGGGCAGGGCCTAATGAAAAACTGTTTTTT
TRBV5-1	TRBJ1-5	-	-	CASSLGIGVDQPQHF	TGCGCCAGCAGCCTAGGGATAGGGGTGGATCAGCCCCAGCATTTT
TRBV12-3/TRBV12-4	TRBJ1-2	many	-	CASSLSYGYTF	TGTGCCAGCAGTTTATCCTATGGCTACACCTTC
TRBV30	TRBJ1-2	-	TRBD1	CAWRSQQGTYGYTF	TGTGCCTGGAGGTCCCAACAGGGGACTTATGGCTACACCTTC
TRBV12-3/TRBV12-4	TRBJ1-1	-	-	CASSLQPISGSEAFF	TGTGCCAGCAGTTTACAGCCAATTAGCGGGTCTGAAGCTTTCTTT
TRBV7-2	TRBJ2-7	few	-	CASSPDVVGEQYF	TGTGCCAGCAGCCCGGACGTGGTTGGCGAGCAGTACTTC
TRBV6-1	TRBJ1-1	-	-	CASSAAGTEAFF	TGTGCCAGCAGTGCGGCCGGCACTGAAGCTTTCTTT
TRBV3-1	TRBJ2-7	-	TRBD2	CASSLRTTGTSGRASEQYF	TGTGCCAGCAGCCTACGAACGACCGGGACTAGCGGGAGGGCCTCCGAGCAGTACTTC
TRBV20-1	TRBJ2-1	few	-	CSASRSLQGSYNEQFF	TGCAGTGCTAGTCGGTCCCTCCAAGGTTCCTACAATGAGCAGTTCTTC
TRBV12-3/TRBV12-4	TRBJ1-5	few	-	CASSQTGGGSNQPQHF	TGTGCCAGCAGTCAGACGGGAGGGGGTAGCAATCAGCCCCAGCATTTT
TRBV6-2/TRBV6-3	TRBJ2-3	-	-	CASSLMGPEYTDTQYF	TGTGCCAGCAGCTTGATGGGCCCGGAGTACACAGATACGCAGTATTTT
TRBV18	TRBJ1-5	-	-	CASSPSGVGQPQHF	TGTGCCAGCTCCCCTTCAGGGGTTGGTCAGCCCCAGCATTTT
TRBV11-1	TRBJ2-2	-	TRBD2	CASRVAGSPGELFF	TGTGCCAGCAGGGTAGCGGGATCGCCCGGGGAGCTGTTTTTT
TRBV20-1	TRBJ1-2	-	-	CSAPTLPYGYTF	TGCAGTGCGCCGACTCTCCCCTATGGCTACACCTTC
TRBV2	TRBJ2-1	-	-	CASPHSGYNEQFF	TGTGCCAGCCCACACAGCGGCTACAATGAGCAGTTCTTC
TRBV5-6	TRBJ2-3	few	TRBD1	CASSPGTGLRTDTQYF	TGTGCCAGCAGCCCAGGGACAGGCCTCCGCACAGATACGCAGTATTTT
TRBV28	TRBJ2-7	-	TRBD2	CASSLDVGTSGYEQYF	TGTGCCAGCAGCTTGGACGTCGGGACTAGCGGATACGAGCAGTACTTC
TRBV2	TRBJ2-7	few	-	CASSQWDGSYEQYF	TGTGCCAGCAGCCAGTGGGACGGATCCTACGAGCAGTACTTC